The T cell receptor beta chain described here comes from a study of blood T cells in healthy people across ages. Study outcomes and limitations: A conclusive naive versus antigen-experienced comparison was prevented by the unsorted PBMCs. Strong correlation linked observed beta diversity and percent naive T cells. Possibly, changes in expanded clonotypes were confounded because donor CMV status was unknown.

A J-beta primer mix and a sample-barcoded 5' primer were used in a second PCR of about 7 to 12 cycles. With 12 random nucleotides, a template-switch adaptor tagged each individual cDNA molecule. TCRdb ran MiXCR on the 5' RACE reads and lists one entry per CDR3 protein. The sample lists 660,000 or so distinct CDR3 sequences; approximately 59% were seen once. Trimming left V 5 bases short and J 4 bases short, with 4 bases between. From germline, CDR1 is MNHNS and CDR2 SASEGT. This CDR3 has 11 residues. This clonotype was seen at least ten times. Its antigen is unidentified. The sequencing sample was made of blood. The receptor's source is a man aged 60 to 75 in good health. The chain carries TRBV6-1 and TRBJ2-3, with D unresolved. The CDR3 is CASSRADTQYF. CDR3 coding DNA: TGTGCCAGCAGTAGGGCAGATACGCAGTATTTT.